The clone carrying this TCR beta chain was counted only a few times. This sample was included in a study of regulatory T cells in long-lasting Graves disease. Time point described: persistent/refractory GD, antithyroid drugs over 5 years with positive TRAb. From PBMCs, RNA was extracted and then used to make the TCR library. Arm-PCR of CDR3 regions and iRepertoire HTBI primers were used to build TCR beta libraries. Via MiXCR, TCRdb re-called the multiplex PCR reads, giving one row per CDR3 protein. The table lists under 350,000 distinct CDR3 sequences, 22% of them singletons. Germline CDR1 MNHEY, CDR2 SVGEGT. V was trimmed by 6 bases and J by 3 bases, leaving 12 bases between them. CDR3 size: 14 residues.

This receptor was identified in a female donor with Graves disease. Source: peripheral blood mononuclear cells (PBMCs), taken when the disease was refractory, from a patient treated with antithyroid drugs. The rearrangement joins TRBV6-2 or TRBV6-3 to TRBJ1-5, with a possible D match to TRBD1 (5 bases). The CDR3 is CASRRGAYNQPQHF. CDR3 nucleotides: TGTGCCAGCAGACGTGGGGCCTACAATCAGCCCCAGCATTTT.